These T cell receptor beta chains were read from a single sample in a study of graft-versus-host responses after intestinal transplantation. The table came from immunoSEQ multiplex PCR; TCRdb's copy has only in-frame clones and leaves some out. The data contain around 120,000 clones, roughly nine tenths of them seen just once; the ten biggest clones take up 0.18%. No antigen has been assigned to these receptors. The material sequenced was unstimulated CD4+ T cells sorted from spleen or lymph node cells, taken before intestinal transplant. These receptors originate from a human donor who received an intestinal transplant. The CDR3 runs from the conserved cysteine through the conserved F or W. The D gene is left open where the match is weak.

J	D	V	CDR3
TRBJ2-2	NA	TRBV6-1	CASCKQSTGELFF
TRBJ2-2	NA	TRBV18	CASSPAGTYTGELFF
TRBJ2-7	NA	TRBV11-2	CASSTPRGSNYEQYF
TRBJ2-2	NA	TRBV23-1	CASSQTTGTPTGELFF
TRBJ1-1	TRBD1	TRBV6-6	CASSYLGQGNTEAFF
TRBJ2-7	TRBD2	TRBV4-1	CASSKGAGGAYEQYF
TRBJ2-1	NA	TRBV5-1	CASSLTQGRQFF
TRBJ2-3	TRBD2	TRBV29-1	CSVRTSGVGTDTQYF
TRBJ2-1	TRBD2	TRBV12-5	CASGPTSGRASGYNEQFF
TRBJ1-1	NA	TRBV18	CASSPWEDRPPRQAFF
TRBJ2-7	TRBD1	TRBV11-1	CASSFPRTGASYEQYF
TRBJ2-1	NA	TRBV11-3	CASSLGSIYRDEQFF
TRBJ2-4	NA	TRBV19	CASTIRGGAAKNIQYF
TRBJ2-6	NA	TRBV10-1	CASSEGAAGANVLTF
TRBJ1-4	NA	TRBV4-1	CASSQYVTPNEKLFF
TRBJ1-2	NA	TRBV5-1	CASSAGQLYGYTF
TRBJ2-7	NA	TRBV9	CASSVGERAGEQYF
TRBJ1-5	NA	TRBV7-9	CASSLLGRGGNQPQHF
TRBJ2-7	NA	TRBV5-1	CASSLYVTAEQYF
TRBJ1-2	NA	TRBV10-3	CAIKWGVGNYGYTF
TRBJ1-2	NA	TRBV28	CASALQGPGYTF
TRBJ1-1	NA	TRBV2	CASSEEGGTEAFF
TRBJ2-1	TRBD2	TRBV4-1	CASSLGTSSYNEQFF
TRBJ2-1	NA	TRBV27	CASSPYSLSYNEQFF
TRBJ1-2	TRBD1	TRBV29-1	CSVPTGDGYTF
TRBJ1-3	NA	TRBV4-3	CASSQDPGSGNTIYF
TRBJ1-4	TRBD1	TRBV27	CASSIRQGRGANEKLFF
TRBJ2-3	TRBD2	TRBV4-1	CASSPSGSRTDTQYF
TRBJ1-2	NA	TRBV27	CASSSHRDHNYGYTF
TRBJ2-7	NA	TRBV5-1	CASSSEARLGGEQYF
TRBJ2-2	TRBD2	TRBV5-4	CASSLTSGRTGELFF
TRBJ2-1	NA	TRBV5-4	CASSLAVHNEQFF
TRBJ1-4	NA	TRBV4-3	CASSQDPQGTNEKLFF
TRBJ2-7	NA	TRBV5-8	CASSAEIKYEQYF
NA	NA	TRBV15	CATSRDLGWGEQYF
TRBJ2-2	NA	TRBV5-4	CASSLYAGTPGELFF
TRBJ1-2	TRBD1	TRBV11-2	CASSWDRNYGYTF
TRBJ1-2	NA	TRBV7-9	CASSLGEYGYTF
TRBJ2-5	NA	TRBV5-1	CASSSLGGAIQETQYF
TRBJ2-2	NA	TRBV11-2	CASSFPSDTYPTGELFF
TRBJ1-2	NA	TRBV5-6	CASSFLRDYGYTF